The present entry profiles one TCR beta chain with its context. Trimming left V 0 bases short and J 5 bases short, with 14 bases between. The V gene's germline CDR1 is SGHDN and CDR2 FVKESK. The CDR3 extends over 16 amino acids. The data were taken from a study of blood T cell repertoires in COVID-19. Study at large: Both acute and convalescent COVID-19 samples were obtained from the United States, Italy and Spain. Sources were T cells, B-cell-depleted T cells, or PBMCs; the material itself was cDNA or gDNA.

In the original workflow: Reference gene primer amplification gave nucleated cell count estimates. The method was immunoSEQ multiplex PCR; TCRdb's version includes in-frame clones alone and lacks a portion of them. V, J and clone size reflect that table, while D and trimming were determined from the DNA. The sample yields about 140,000 clones, about 86% seen once. What was sequenced was peripheral blood. This sequence originates from a woman aged 55-69 years with acute or convalescent COVID-19. The chain links TRBV14 to TRBJ2-1; D is uncertain. CDR3 nucleotide sequence: TGTGCCAGCAGCCAAGATGAGTGGCTAGAGAACAATGAGCAGTTCTTC. This encodes CASSQDEWLENNEQFF.